Listed here are 19 T cell receptor beta chains from one sample, sequenced in a study of cytotoxic CD8 clonotypes in ibrutinib-treated CLL. Generated by immunoSEQ multiplex PCR, the TCRdb table keeps only in-frame clones and is missing some. The sample shows about 40,000 clones, roughly 65% of them seen only once. Material: PBMCs, obtained at disease progression, from a patient treated with ibrutinib. These TCRs come from a human donor with chronic lymphocytic leukemia.

The table lists this clone with a few counts. This chain joins TRBV28 and TRBJ1-2; the D is unclear. CDR1 is MDHEN and CDR2 is SYDVKM in the germline V gene. This CDR3 has 14 residues. V lost 5 bases to trimming and J lost 2 bases, with 12 bases between them. CDR3 nucleotides: TGTGCCAGCAGTACTCCCCTGAGGAACTATGGCTACACCTTC. Its protein product is CASSTPLRNYGYTF.

The chain recombines TRBV5-1 with TRBJ1-1; D is undetermined. With 9 bases removed from V and 0 bases from J, the gap between germline ends came to 18 bases. The CDR3 length is 15 residues. CDR1 is SGHRS and CDR2 is YFSETQ in the germline V gene. CDR3 in amino acids: CATAVVAGMNTEAFF. In nucleotides, the CDR3 is TGCGCCACCGCCGTGGTCGCGGGAATGAACACTGAAGCTTTCTTT.

A few counts support this clone. The CDR3 is CASSSPRRATFSGANVLTF. As DNA, the CDR3 is TGTGCCAGCAGCTCCCCGAGGAGGGCAACATTCTCTGGGGCCAACGTCCTGACTTTC. This sequence joins TRBV28 and TRBJ2-6; a weak D match, TRBD2 (6 bases). The V gene lost 6 bases and the J gene lost 0 bases, with 21 bases spanning the gap. The germline CDR1 and CDR2 sequences are MDHEN and SYDVKM. CDR3 length: 19 amino acids.

The chain couples TRBV5-1 to TRBJ1-4, with a weak D call TRBD1 (5 bases). The ends were cut back, 4 bases at V and 5 bases at J, with 15 bases in the middle. Per the germline V gene, CDR1 is SGHRS and CDR2 is YFSETQ. The CDR3 is 15 amino acids. The CDR3 reads CASSPRWGRNEKLFF. CDR3 nucleotides: TGCGCCAGCAGCCCACGTTGGGGCCGCAATGAAAAACTGTTTTTT.

By sample share, this clone is medium-sized. The rearrangement uses TRBV5-1 and TRBJ1-6; D not certain. The V gene's germline CDR1 is SGHRS and CDR2 YFSETQ. Trimming pared 0 bases from V and 8 bases from J, leaving 12 bases between. The CDR3 is 15 residues long. CDR3: CASSLDNQPDSPLHF. In DNA, the CDR3 is TGCGCCAGCAGCTTGGATAATCAGCCGGATTCACCCCTCCACTTT.

This chain joins TRBV6-6 and TRBJ1-1; D may be TRBD1 (5 bases). The CDR3 covers 15 residues. Trimming removed 8 bases at V and 0 bases at J, with 16 bases between. Germline V lookup: CDR1 MNHNY, CDR2 SVGAGI (reference sequence). The CDR3 sequence is CASSLGGLMNTEAFF. The CDR3 DNA reads TGTGCCAGCTCCCTCGGGGGTCTAATGAACACTGAAGCTTTCTTT.

The CDR3 bases are TGTGCCAGCTTTTACAGGGGGTTAATTGGGGATGGCTACACCTTC. It codes for CASFYRGLIGDGYTF. The chain has TRBV2 and TRBJ1-2, with TRBD1 identical over 8 bases. Germline CDR1 SNHLY, CDR2 FYNNEI. The J segment lost 6 bases and the V segment lost 8 bases, leaving 14 bases of the junction unmatched. The CDR3 contains 15 residues.

The chain uses TRBV11-3 and TRBJ2-5, with D uncertain. Germline V gene sequence: CDR1 SGHNT, CDR2 YENEEA. The V gene lost 3 bases and the J gene lost 3 bases, with 2 bases spanning the gap. CDR3 length: 11 amino acids. Here the CDR3 DNA reads TGTGCCAGCAGCTTTGAAGAGACCCAGTACTTC. Translation: CASSFEETQYF.

V and J are TRBV6-5 and TRBJ1-1; possibly TRBD1 for D (5 bases). Germline V gene data show CDR1 as MNHEY and CDR2 as SVGAGI. The CDR3 is made up of 13 amino acids. The V gene lost 6 bases and the J gene lost 11 bases, with 19 bases spanning the gap. CDR3 amino acids: CASSSPQGTGAFF. As DNA, the CDR3 is TGTGCCAGCAGCTCCCCGCAGGGCACCGGGGCTTTCTTT.

This clone was seen only a few times. V usage is TRBV2 and J usage is TRBJ1-4; D not resolved. Germline V gene sequence: CDR1 SNHLY, CDR2 FYNNEI. V dropped 0 bases and J dropped 4 bases, with 6 bases sitting between them. CDR3 length equals 14 residues. The CDR3 DNA follows: TGTGCCAGCAGTGAAGCGAGGATTAATGAAAAACTGTTTTTT. Translation gives CASSEARINEKLFF.

The chain has TRBV5-1 and TRBJ2-5, with 8 bases matching TRBD1. CDR3 size: 14 residues. Germline V gene lookup returns CDR1 SGHRS and CDR2 YFSETQ. V lost 4 bases to trimming and J lost 1 base; unmatched junction nucleotides: 3. In nucleotides, the CDR3 is TGCGCCAGCAGCGTGGGACAGGCCCAAGAGACCCAGTACTTC. Amino acid sequence: CASSVGQAQETQYF. Complete variable domain (other parts from reference TRBV5-1 and TRBJ2-5): KAGVTQTPRYLIKTRGQQVTLSCSPISGHRSVSWYQQTPGQGLQFLFEYFSETQRNKGNFPGRFSGRQFSNSRSEMNVSTLELGDSALYLCASSVGQAQETQYFGPGTRLLVL.

On this clone: One junction end disagrees with the germline gene, perhaps due to a read error. The V and J genes are TRBV18 and TRBJ1-4; 7 nucleotides agree with TRBD1. Looked up from germline, CDR1 is KGHSH and CDR2 is LQKENI. This CDR3 contains 14 residues. CDR3 DNA: TGTGCCAGCTCCCCACAGGGGTTTATTGAAAAACTGTTTTTT. Translating it yields CASSPQGFIEKLFF.

This clone was found a few times. This chain uses TRBV19 with TRBJ2-2; the D is unclear. There are 13 residues in the CDR3. Trimming left V 5 bases short and J 6 bases short, with 10 bases between. From germline, CDR1 is LNHDA and CDR2 SQIVND (reference sequence). CDR3 nucleotides: TGTGCCAGTAGTTTCAAAGCCCCCGGGGAGCTGTTTTTT. As protein: CASSFKAPGELFF.

The chain joins TRBV27 to TRBJ1-4; 8 nucleotides agree with TRBD1. Trimming at V came to 8 bases and at J to 6 bases, leaving 11 bases not matched to a gene. Germline V CDR1 and CDR2: MNHEY, SMNVEV (reference sequence). The CDR3 spans 15 residues. The CDR3 DNA reads TGTGCCAGCGGTCCCGGGACAGGCTTATATGAAAAACTGTTTTTT. Translating it yields CASGPGTGLYEKLFF.

The CDR3 protein is CASSIRQEGSSGNTIYF. CDR3 DNA sequence: TGTGCCAGTAGTATTCGTCAGGAAGGGTCGTCTGGAAACACCATATATTTT. The chain carries TRBV19 and TRBJ1-3; D gene ambiguous. This CDR3 comprises 17 residues. V was clipped by 3 bases and J by 1 base, with 16 bases between them. The germline V gene has CDR1 LNHDA and CDR2 SQIVND (reference sequence).

The chain has TRBV11-2 and TRBJ1-5; no reliable D call. V was trimmed by 5 bases and J by 2 bases, leaving 10 bases between them. The germline CDR1 and CDR2 sequences are SGHAT and FQNNGV. The length of the CDR3 is 14 residues. CDR3 in DNA: TGTGCCAGCAGCCCACTAACGGGCAATCAGCCCCAGCATTTT. Protein product: CASSPLTGNQPQHF.

The chain uses TRBV14 and TRBJ2-1; 8 positions agree with TRBD2. The CDR3 sequence is 16 residues long. V dropped 1 base and J dropped 6; count of bases not matched to a gene: 8. In germline, CDR1 is SGHDN, CDR2 FVKESK. In nucleotides, the CDR3 is TGTGCCAGCAGCCAAGTTACTAGCGGAGGACTCAATGAGCAGTTCTTC. Translating gives CASSQVTSGGLNEQFF.

This chain connects TRBV10-3 to TRBJ2-3; 12 bases are a match to TRBD2. Germline V gene sequence: CDR1 ENHRY, CDR2 SYGVKD. The junction had 11 bases not matched to a gene; V was cut back by 6 bases and J by 4 bases. This CDR3 is 17 amino acids long. The DNA of the CDR3 is TGTGCCATCAGAGACTACTGGACTAGCGGGAAAGCAGATACGCAGTATTTT. Translating gives CAIRDYWTSGKADTQYF.

This chain uses TRBV29-1 with TRBJ2-5; the D gene is possibly TRBD1 (5 bases). The CDR3 is 14 residues long. Germline CDR1 reads SQVTM; CDR2 reads ANQGSEA. Trimming took 6 bases from V and 5 from J, leaving 19 bases between them. CDR3 DNA sequence: TGCAGCGTGCGACGGGCAGGGATAGTTGAGACCCAGTACTTC. Its translation is CSVRRAGIVETQYF.